The clone carrying this T cell receptor beta chain turned up a few times. Its specificity is unknown. The data derive from a study of STAT5B mutations in CD4+ large granular lymphocyte leukemia. Whole-study context: Among healthy controls, a particular HLA allele went with more CDR3 'QG' motifs. Study-level findings and limits: 8/27 top patient clones versus 2/35 control clones were TRBV06-family.

Sequencing used immunoSEQ multiplex PCR; TCRdb keeps in-frame clones, though not all of them. The data contain roughly 30,000 clones, around 70% of them seen just once; the ten biggest clones take up about 0.95%. This CDR3 has 15 residues. Germline lookup yields CDR1 ENHRY and CDR2 SYGVKD. V trimming: 6 bases; J trimming: 0 bases; junction bases outside the gene matches: 7. This receptor was obtained from a human donor in good health. The chain recombines TRBV10-3 with TRBJ2-7; 8 nucleotides line up with TRBD1. Source material: CD4+ T cells from blood buffy coats. The CDR3 DNA reads as TGTGCCATCAGCCCACAGGGGGGTAGCTCCTACGAGCAGTACTTC. It yields the protein CAISPQGGSSYEQYF.